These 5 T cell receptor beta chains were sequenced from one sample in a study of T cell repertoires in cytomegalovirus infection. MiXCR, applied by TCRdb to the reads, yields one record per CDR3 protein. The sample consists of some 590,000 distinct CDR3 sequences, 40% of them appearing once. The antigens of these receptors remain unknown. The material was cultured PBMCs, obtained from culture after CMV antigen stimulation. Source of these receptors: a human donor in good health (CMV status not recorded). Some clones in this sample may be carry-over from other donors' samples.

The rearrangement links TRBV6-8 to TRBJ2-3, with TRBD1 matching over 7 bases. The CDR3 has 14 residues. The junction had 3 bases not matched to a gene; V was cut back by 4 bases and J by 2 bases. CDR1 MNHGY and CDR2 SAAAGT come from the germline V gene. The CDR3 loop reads CASSWGTDTDTQYF. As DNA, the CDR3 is TGTGCCAGCAGTTGGGGGACAGACACAGATACGCAGTATTTT.

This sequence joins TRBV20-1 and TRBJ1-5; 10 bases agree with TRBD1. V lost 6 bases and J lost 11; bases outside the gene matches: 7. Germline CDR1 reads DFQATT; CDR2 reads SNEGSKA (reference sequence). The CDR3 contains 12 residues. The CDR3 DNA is TGCAGTGCGCGACAGGGGGCTTTGGCCCAGCATTTT. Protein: CSARQGALAQHF.

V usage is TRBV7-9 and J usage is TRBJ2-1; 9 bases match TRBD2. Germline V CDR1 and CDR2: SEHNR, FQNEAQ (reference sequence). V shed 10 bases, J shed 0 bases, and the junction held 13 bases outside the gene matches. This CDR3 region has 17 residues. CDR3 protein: CAISGPVREGSYNEQFF. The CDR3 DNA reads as TGTGCCATATCGGGGCCGGTGCGGGAGGGCTCCTACAATGAGCAGTTCTTC.

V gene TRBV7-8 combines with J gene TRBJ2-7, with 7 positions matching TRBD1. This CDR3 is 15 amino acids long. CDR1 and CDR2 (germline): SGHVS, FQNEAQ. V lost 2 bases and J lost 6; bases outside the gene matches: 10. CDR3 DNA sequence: TGTGCCAGCAGCTTACCAGGGGGTCGAGTCGGCGAGCAGTACTTC. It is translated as CASSLPGGRVGEQYF.

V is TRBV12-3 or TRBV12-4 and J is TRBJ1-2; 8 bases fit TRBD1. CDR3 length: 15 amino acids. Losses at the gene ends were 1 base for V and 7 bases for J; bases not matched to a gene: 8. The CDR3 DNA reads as TGTGCCAGCAGTTTAGGTGGACAGGGTATTACTGGCTACACCTTC. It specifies CASSLGGQGITGYTF.